This T cell receptor (beta chain) was sequenced for a study of blood T cells in healthy people across ages. Overall study findings and caveats: Unknown CMV status may confound age-related changes in expanded clones. Getting older went along with TCR beta diversity per million T cells dropping roughly linearly.

This clonotype was counted a few times. The antigen is unknown. A second about 7 to 11 cycle PCR used barcoded and J-beta primers. TCRdb reprocessed the 5' RACE reads with MiXCR, giving one entry per CDR3 protein. Here the sample spans around 990,000 distinct CDR3 sequences, roughly a quarter being singletons. With 4 bases clipped from V and 1 base from J, the junction kept 10 bases outside the gene matches. The CDR3 extends over 17 amino acids. The same data also went into a second study, on T cells of mothers and their children.

The chain has TRBV12-3 or TRBV12-4 and TRBJ2-1; 7 bases are a match to TRBD2. Sequences were obtained from blood. The TCR originated in a girl aged 2 to 9 in good health. CDR3: CASSSTGGKGSYNEQFF. For the CDR3, the DNA is TGTGCCAGCAGTTCCACGGGGGGTAAAGGGTCCTACAATGAGCAGTTCTTC.